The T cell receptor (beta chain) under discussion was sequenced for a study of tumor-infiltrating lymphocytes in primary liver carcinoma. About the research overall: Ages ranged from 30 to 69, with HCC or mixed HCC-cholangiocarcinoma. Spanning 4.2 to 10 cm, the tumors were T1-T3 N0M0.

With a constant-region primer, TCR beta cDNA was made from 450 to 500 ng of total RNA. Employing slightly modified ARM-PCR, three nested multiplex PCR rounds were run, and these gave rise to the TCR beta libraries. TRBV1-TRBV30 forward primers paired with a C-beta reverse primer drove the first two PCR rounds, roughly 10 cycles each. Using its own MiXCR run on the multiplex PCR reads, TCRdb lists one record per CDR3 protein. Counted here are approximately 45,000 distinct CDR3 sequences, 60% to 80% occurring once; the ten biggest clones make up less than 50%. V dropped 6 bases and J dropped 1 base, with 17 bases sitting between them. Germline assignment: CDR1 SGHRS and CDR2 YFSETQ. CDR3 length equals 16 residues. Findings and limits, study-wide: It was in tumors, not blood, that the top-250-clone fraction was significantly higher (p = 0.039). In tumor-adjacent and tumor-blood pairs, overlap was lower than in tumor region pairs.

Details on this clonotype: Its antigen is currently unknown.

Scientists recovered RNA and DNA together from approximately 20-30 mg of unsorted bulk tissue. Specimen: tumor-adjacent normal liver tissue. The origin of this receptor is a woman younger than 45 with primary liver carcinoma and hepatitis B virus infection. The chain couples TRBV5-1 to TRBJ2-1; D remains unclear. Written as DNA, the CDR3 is TGCGCCAGCACCCTGTCCCCAAACTATTCCTACAATGAGCAGTTCTTC. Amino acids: CASTLSPNYSYNEQFF.